This record concerns one T cell receptor (beta chain) sequence. The antigen is undetermined. This CDR3 contains 14 residues. Between the trimmed V and J ends, which lost 3 bases and 4 bases, there was a span of 15 bases. The V gene's germline CDR1 is DFQATT and CDR2 SNEGSKA (reference sequence). The entry originates in a study of response to subunit inactivated influenza vaccine. Study-level results: Authors proposed each seasonal influenza vaccination draws in few new T cells.

MiXCR, run by TCRdb on the RT-PCR reads, gives a single entry per CDR3 protein. The sample has over 650,000 distinct CDR3 sequences; approximately 17% are singletons. The starting material was PBMCs from blood, obtained around 5 days after vaccination. The chain couples TRBV20-1 to TRBJ1-2, with a weak D call TRBD1 (5 bases). The TCR was taken from a man in his fifties or sixties who received an inactivated influenza vaccine. CDR3 amino acids: CSARSRGKGYGYTF. In DNA form, the CDR3 reads TGCAGTGCTAGGAGTCGGGGGAAAGGCTATGGCTACACCTTC.